The entry below describes one T cell receptor beta chain. Its antigen remains unidentified. Per-nucleotide qualities are absent, and no much larger clonotype sits a single base away. This sample was included in a study of blood T cell repertoires in COVID-19 (dated by TCRdb to the early 2020s). Study-level background: Samples covering the acute and convalescent phases of COVID-19 were provided by collaborators in the United States, Italy and Spain. The prospective study material was composed of cDNA or gDNA derived from T cells, B-cell-depleted T cells, or PBMCs. Deeply sampled blood TCRbeta repertoires from subjects exposed to, actively infected with, or recovered from COVID-19 were included in the dataset. The repertoires were released in a freely available public database meant as a resource for research on the immune response to SARS-CoV-2. Samples came from the ongoing ImmuneRACE study (first 160 participants) plus 1,254 subjects from 6 global collaborators. Sample metadata almost always included a de-identified subject ID, COVID-19 status, age in years and sex. Where HLA class I and class II types were available, the types were taken from metadata supplied by the sample provider, not from assay-based typing. The paper's findings and limits, for the study overall: Clinical and demographic metadata were provided uncurated, with the amount varying by source and participant.

CDR1 is given as SQVTM and CDR2 as ANQGSEA, both from the germline V gene. The CDR3 holds 13 amino acids from the cysteine to the phenylalanine. Only CDR3 DNA remains: 39 bases, in frame from the first base. The germline V end is reduced by 4 bases and the J end by 7 bases; junction bases left unmatched: 9. The collaborating institutions used their own protocols to collect whole blood in K2EDTA tubes. For TCRbeta analysis, collaborators shipped samples in one of three forms: frozen whole blood, isolated PBMCs, or DNA extracted from either of those sample types. The immunoSEQ Assay, a bias-controlled multiplex PCR, was used to amplify TCRbeta CDR3 regions from genomic DNA. The study's processing was this. Within the assay, amplification of reference gene primers was used to estimate how many nucleated cells each sample contained. To quantify the absolute abundance of each unique TCRbeta CDR3 rearrangement, sequence reads were collapsed and filtered. For each sample, productive Simpson clonality was calculated by taking the square root of Simpson's diversity index across productive rearrangements. In its TCRdb copy, this immuneACCESS table keeps in-frame sequences only and misses some clones. Where compared with another copy, unresolved V genes explain less than half of these, and the others have no known cause. V, J and clone size are taken as reported in that table, and D and trimming were inferred from the DNA itself. The sample data list around 230,000 clones, and roughly 80% of these were observed just once. The top ten clonotypes cover approximately 2.5% of the sample.

This clonotype was obtained from a woman in her 70s with active or convalescent COVID-19. The sample comprised peripheral blood. The chain is encoded by TRBV29-1 joined to TRBJ2-7; 8 central bases correspond to TRBD2. The CDR3 reads as follows: CSVAVRPGGEQYF. The sequence in DNA is TGCAGCGTTGCGGTCCGCCCGGGGGGGGAGCAGTACTTC.